The 4 T cell receptor beta chains listed next were all sequenced from one sample in a study of metastatic and nonmetastatic thyroid tumors. TCRdb reanalyzed the PCR reads with MiXCR. This table has 6,000 to 8,500 clones, 3% to 3.5% appearing once. Until they underwent thyroid surgery, no patient had received any treatment. Sequencing was performed on tumor tissue. The receptors originated from a female donor with papillary thyroid cancer or a benign thyroid nodule (not recorded which). Some clones in this sample may be carry-over from other donors' samples.

This clone was observed at least ten times. V and J are TRBV29-1 and TRBJ1-1; TRBD1 might be the D (5 bases). The length of the CDR3 is 14 residues. Between the trimmed V and J ends, which lost 3 bases and 4 bases, there was a span of 15 bases. The V gene's germline CDR1 is SQVTM and CDR2 ANQGSEA. This chain's CDR3 is CSVEAVQGTTEAFF. Written as DNA, the CDR3 is TGCAGCGTTGAGGCGGTTCAAGGGACCACTGAAGCTTTCTTT.

This clone has ten or more counts. The V gene is TRBV18, the J gene TRBJ1-4; D might be TRBD1 (5 bases). Germline CDR1 KGHSH, CDR2 LQKENI. V dropped 0 bases and J dropped 3 bases, with 8 bases sitting between them. This CDR3 is built from 15 residues. The CDR3 loop is CASSPPGPANEKLFF. The CDR3 coding sequence is TGTGCCAGCTCACCACCGGGACCGGCTAATGAAAAACTGTTTTTT.

This clone was picked up many times. The gene calls are TRBV15 and TRBJ2-7; maybe TRBD2 (5 bases). Per the germline V gene, CDR1 is LNHNV and CDR2 is YYDKDF (reference sequence). The CDR3 contains 15 residues. V lost 5 bases and J 0 bases, leaving 14 bases between the germline ends. The CDR3 protein is CATSLRVADSYEQYF. In nucleotides, the CDR3 is TGTGCCACCAGCCTGAGGGTGGCAGACTCCTACGAGCAGTACTTC.

This clone appeared many times. The J gene is TRBJ2-1, the V gene TRBV3-1, with D unresolved. This CDR3 spans 14 amino acids. Germline assignment: CDR1 LGHDT and CDR2 YNNKEL (reference sequence). V was cut by 8 bases and J by 3 bases, with 14 bases left in between. The CDR3 nucleotides are TGTGCCAGCTCCCATTTCCTAAACTACAATGAGCAGTTCTTC. Amino acid sequence: CASSHFLNYNEQFF.